This TCR beta chain was captured by sequencing in a study of graft-versus-host responses after intestinal transplantation. As for the study in general: Once they had received anti-thymocyte globulin induction, all recipients took tacrolimus and steroids for about three years.

Whole-study results and caveats: HvG clone declines early post-transplant were associated with peak circulating GvH levels.

Of note for this clone: The antigen is undetermined.

Intraepithelial and lamina propria lymphocytes were released after the graft tissue was processed. The data were produced by immunoSEQ multiplex PCR, yet TCRdb's version contains in-frame clones alone and is incomplete. The repertoire holds about 8,100 clones, about 63% seen once, with roughly 9.6% in the top ten. The sequence was obtained from a human patient who received an intestinal transplant, so some T cells may come from the graft donor. Sequenced here: ileum tissue, sampled 450 to 460 days after transplant.

The DNA for the CDR3 is TGTGCCAGCAGCCCGTCCGGGACAGGGGGCATCGACACTGAAGCTTTCTTT. Its translation is CASSPSGTGGIDTEAFF. The chain combines TRBV5-6 with TRBJ1-1; 12 positions match TRBD1. V lost 4 bases to trimming and J lost 3 bases; unmatched junction nucleotides: 10. The CDR3 is 17 residues long. Per the germline V gene, CDR1 is SGHDT and CDR2 is YYEEEE.